This TCR beta chain stems from a study of identical twins. After removal of 3 bases from V and 3 bases from J, the junction contained 7 bases not matched to a gene. The CDR3 is made up of 16 amino acids. CDR1 and CDR2 (germline): LNHNV, YYDKDF (reference sequence). TCRdb redid the calling of the 5' RACE reads with MiXCR, one entry per CDR3 protein. The sample holds about 530,000 distinct CDR3 sequences; around 24% are singletons and the top ten take around 0.48%. The same sample was also studied in work on yellow fever vaccine responses in identical twins.

The rearrangement links TRBV15 to TRBJ2-3, with 9 nucleotides matching TRBD1. This receptor was taken from a woman aged 18-30 years in good health. Input material: CD4+ T cells sorted from blood. CDR3 nucleotides: TGTGCCACCAGCAGTAGACAGGGGGACCAGACAGATACGCAGTATTTT. Encoded protein: CATSSRQGDQTDTQYF.